The rows below give T cell receptor beta chains drawn from one sample of a study of blood T cells in healthy people across ages. One entry per CDR3 protein results from TCRdb running MiXCR on the 5' RACE reads. The sample lists 1.5 million or so distinct CDR3 sequences; 35% to 45% were seen once. The sample taken for sequencing was blood. The receptors here all came from a woman under 30 in good health. The CDR3 runs from the conserved cysteine through the conserved F or W. The D gene is left open where the match is weak. Size is omitted from some rows. Given values are once, few, many or a class for expanded clones.

clone_size j_call d_call v_call cdr3_nt cdr3_aa
- TRBJ2-2 - TRBV12-3/TRBV12-4 TGTGCCAGCTGTGTCCGGACTAACACCGGGGAGCTGTTTTTT CASCVRTNTGELFF
few TRBJ2-1 - TRBV20-1 TGCAGTGCTAGGACCCACTTGCGGGTGGAGCAGTTCTTC CSARTHLRVEQFF
- TRBJ2-1 - TRBV12-3/TRBV12-4 TGTGCCAGCAGTTTTGCGGACCCGAACAATGAGCAGTTCTTC CASSFADPNNEQFF
- TRBJ2-1 TRBD2 TRBV20-1 TGCAGTGCTAGACAAGCGGGGGTGTACAATGAGCAGTTCTTC CSARQAGVYNEQFF
- TRBJ2-3 TRBD1 TRBV10-3 TGTGCCATCAGTAGGACAGGGGGTCTGACAAATACGCAGTATTTT CAISRTGGLTNTQYF
- TRBJ1-4 - TRBV14 TGTGCCAGCAGCCAAGAATTCGCTGATGAAAAACTGTTTTTT CASSQEFADEKLFF
- TRBJ2-3 - TRBV5-1 TGCGCCAGCAGCTTGGCGATACTAGGAGATACGCAGTATTTT CASSLAILGDTQYF
- TRBJ2-1 - TRBV7-2 TGTGCCAGCAGCTCAACCGCAGGGCCCCTAGGCGATGAGCAGTTCTTC CASSSTAGPLGDEQFF
many TRBJ2-3 TRBD2 TRBV7-3 TGTGCCAGCAGCCCGGGACTAGCGAGAGATACGCAGTATTTT CASSPGLARDTQYF
few TRBJ2-5 TRBD2 TRBV6-2/TRBV6-3 TGTGCCAGCAGTTACTCCGGCGGGAGAGCGGAGACCCAGTACTTC CASSYSGGRAETQYF
- TRBJ2-1 TRBD1 TRBV27 TGTGCCAGCCGGGGACAGGGTAGTGTCAATGAGCAGTTCTTC CASRGQGSVNEQFF
- TRBJ1-6 - TRBV6-1 TGTGCCAGCTCTCCCCTGGGGGACACCCTGGGAAATTCACCCCCCCACTTT CASSPLGDTLGNSPPHF
- TRBJ1-1 - TRBV15 TGTGCCACCAGCAGAGTCCCTTCGGAGGACACTGAAGCTTTCTTT CATSRVPSEDTEAFF
- TRBJ2-5 TRBD1 TRBV7-8 TGTGCCAGCAGCTTATCGGGGACAGTCACAATGGGGCAGTACTTC CASSLSGTVTMGQYF
- TRBJ1-4 - TRBV4-3 TGCGCCAGCAGCCGCCAGGACGGCCGTAATGAAAAACTGTTTTTT CASSRQDGRNEKLFF
few TRBJ2-3 - TRBV5-1 TGCGCCAGCAGTGACATTCGCAGGGCCACAGATACGCAGTATTTT CASSDIRRATDTQYF
- TRBJ2-1 - TRBV13 TGTGCCAGCAGCTTAGAGACATACCACAATGAGCAGTTCTTC CASSLETYHNEQFF
- TRBJ1-2 TRBD1 TRBV27 TGTGCCAGCAGTTGGAACAGGGGTTCCTATGGCCACACCTTC CASSWNRGSYGHTF
few TRBJ2-4 - TRBV27 TGTGCCAGCAGTTTATCGGGCGGTCTAGCCAAAAACATTCAGTACTTC CASSLSGGLAKNIQYF
- TRBJ2-1 TRBD2 TRBV11-2 TGTGCCAGCAGTTTAAGGCTAGCGGGCTATTACAATGAGCAGTTCTTC CASSLRLAGYYNEQFF
few TRBJ2-7 - TRBV29-1 TGCAGCGTTGAACCCTACGACCGGGACTCCGAGCAGTACTTC CSVEPYDRDSEQYF
few TRBJ2-5 TRBD1 TRBV7-6 TGTGCCAGCAGCAACGGACAGGGGCAAGAGACCCAGTACTTC CASSNGQGQETQYF
few TRBJ2-7 TRBD2 TRBV10-3 TGTGCCATCAGTGATGGGGCGGGAGGATTCCACGAGCAGTACTTC CAISDGAGGFHEQYF
- TRBJ1-2 TRBD1 TRBV20-1 TGCAGTGCTAGATCCAGGGGGCCGGACTATGGCTACACCTTC CSARSRGPDYGYTF
- TRBJ1-5 - TRBV6-6 TGTGCCAGCAGCCGGAGGAAGGGGTGGGATCAGCCCCAGCATTTT CASSRRKGWDQPQHF
many TRBJ2-7 TRBD1 TRBV29-1 TGCAGCGCCGGGACAGGCCTCTCCTACGAGCAGTACTTC CSAGTGLSYEQYF
- TRBJ2-7 TRBD2 TRBV20-1 TGCAGTGCTAGTATTGCACTAGCGGGGGAGCAGTACTTC CSASIALAGEQYF
few TRBJ2-1 TRBD2 TRBV9 TGTGCCAGCAGCGTATCCGGACTAGCCAATGAGCAGTTCTTC CASSVSGLANEQFF
many TRBJ1-2 TRBD1 TRBV7-8 TGTGCCAGCAGCTTAGCACAGGGGCCATCCTATGGCTACACCTTC CASSLAQGPSYGYTF
few TRBJ2-1 TRBD2 TRBV4-2 TGTGCCAGCAGCCTCACTAGCGGGACCGGCGAGCAGTTCTTC CASSLTSGTGEQFF
many TRBJ2-5 - TRBV6-5 TGTGCCAGCAAGGGGACGTGGGAGACCCAGTACTTC CASKGTWETQYF
- TRBJ1-2 TRBD1 TRBV25-1 TGTGCCAGCAGTAATCGACAGGGACCAAACTATGGCTACACCTTC CASSNRQGPNYGYTF
- TRBJ1-2 - TRBV30 TGTGCCGGGAGTGACGGGGACGGCTACACCTTC CAGSDGDGYTF
- TRBJ2-2 TRBD2 TRBV7-3 TGTGCCAGCAGCCCGAGGGGACTAGTTCTAGCCGGGGAGCTGTTTTTT CASSPRGLVLAGELFF
- TRBJ2-5 TRBD2 TRBV2 TGTGCCAGCAGTGATAGTAGGCGGGGGACCCAAGAGACCCGGTACTTC CASSDSRRGTQETRYF
- TRBJ1-2 TRBD1 TRBV6-5 TGTGCCAGCAGCTCGCAACCTTCGACAGGGTATGGCTACACCTTC CASSSQPSTGYGYTF
- TRBJ2-7 - TRBV4-2 TGTGCCAGCAGCCAACCTTCTAGCTCCTACGAGCAGTACTTC CASSQPSSSYEQYF
- TRBJ2-1 - TRBV5-1 TGCGCCAGCAGAGGCCTAGCGCAGGCAACCTACAATGAGCAGTTCTTC CASRGLAQATYNEQFF
few TRBJ1-2 - TRBV12-3/TRBV12-4 TGTGCCAGCAGTTTGGGTTCCAGGATTGAGGGCTACACCTTC CASSLGSRIEGYTF
- TRBJ2-7 - TRBV9 TGTGCCAGCAGCGTAGGGGGGGATTTGTACTACGAGCAGTACTTC CASSVGGDLYYEQYF
- TRBJ2-7 TRBD2 TRBV29-1 TGCAGCGTTCTCGGGGAGGGCCTTGAAGAGCAGTACTTC CSVLGEGLEEQYF
- TRBJ2-7 TRBD2 TRBV20-1 TGCAGTGCTAAGCGGGGGTACGAGCAGTACTTC CSAKRGYEQYF
few TRBJ2-7 TRBD1 TRBV20-1 TGCAGTGTACGGACAGGTTCCTACGAGCAGTACTTC CSVRTGSYEQYF
- TRBJ1-5 TRBD1 TRBV27 TGTGCCAGCAGTTTGGCCAGGGGGCGTCAGCCCCAGCATTTT CASSLARGRQPQHF